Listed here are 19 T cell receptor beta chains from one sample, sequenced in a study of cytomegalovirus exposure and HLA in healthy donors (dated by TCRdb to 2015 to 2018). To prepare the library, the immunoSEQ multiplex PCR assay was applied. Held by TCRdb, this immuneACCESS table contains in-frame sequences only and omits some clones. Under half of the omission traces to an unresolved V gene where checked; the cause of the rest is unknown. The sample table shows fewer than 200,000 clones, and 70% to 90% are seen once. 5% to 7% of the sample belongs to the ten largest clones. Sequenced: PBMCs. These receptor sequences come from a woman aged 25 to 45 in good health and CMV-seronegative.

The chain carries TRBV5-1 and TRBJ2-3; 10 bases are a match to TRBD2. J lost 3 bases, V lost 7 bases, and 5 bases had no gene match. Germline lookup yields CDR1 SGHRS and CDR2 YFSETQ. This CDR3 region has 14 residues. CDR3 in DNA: TGCGCCAGCGGCAGTAGCGGGGGGACAGATACGCAGTATTTT. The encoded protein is CASGSSGGTDTQYF. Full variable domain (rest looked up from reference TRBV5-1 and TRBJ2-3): KAGVTQTPRYLIKTRGQQVTLSCSPISGHRSVSWYQQTPGQGLQFLFEYFSETQRNKGNFPGRFSGRQFSNSRSEMNVSTLELGDSALYLCASGSSGGTDTQYFGPGTRLTVL.

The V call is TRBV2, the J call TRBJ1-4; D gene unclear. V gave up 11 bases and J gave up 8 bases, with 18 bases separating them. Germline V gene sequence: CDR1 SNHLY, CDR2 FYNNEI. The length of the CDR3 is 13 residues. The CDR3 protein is CAGQTEPREKLFF. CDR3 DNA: TGTGCCGGCCAGACGGAACCCAGAGAAAAACTGTTTTTT.

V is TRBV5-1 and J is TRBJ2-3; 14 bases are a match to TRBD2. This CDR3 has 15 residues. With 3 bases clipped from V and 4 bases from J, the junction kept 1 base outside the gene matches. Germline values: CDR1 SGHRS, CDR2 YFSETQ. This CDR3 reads CASSWGLAGADTQYF. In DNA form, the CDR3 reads TGCGCCAGCAGCTGGGGACTAGCGGGAGCAGATACGCAGTATTTT.

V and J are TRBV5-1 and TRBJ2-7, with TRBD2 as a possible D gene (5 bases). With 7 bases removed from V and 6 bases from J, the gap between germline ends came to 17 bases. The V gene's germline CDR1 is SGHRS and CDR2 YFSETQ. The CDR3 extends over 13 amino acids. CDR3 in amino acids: CASRPEAAGEQYF. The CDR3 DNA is TGCGCCAGCCGCCCAGAGGCGGCGGGCGAGCAGTACTTC.

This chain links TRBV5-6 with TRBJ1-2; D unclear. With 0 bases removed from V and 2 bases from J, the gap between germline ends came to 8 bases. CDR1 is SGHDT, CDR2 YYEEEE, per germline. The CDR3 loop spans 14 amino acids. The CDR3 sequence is CASSLVSTNYGYTF. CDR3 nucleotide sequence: TGTGCCAGCAGCTTGGTCTCGACGAACTATGGCTACACCTTC.

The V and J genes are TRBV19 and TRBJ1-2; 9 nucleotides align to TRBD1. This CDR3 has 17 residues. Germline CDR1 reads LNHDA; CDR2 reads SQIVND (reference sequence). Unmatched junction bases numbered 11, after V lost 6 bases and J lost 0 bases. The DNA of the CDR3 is TGTGCCAGTAGGACCTTTACAGGGGGCGCTTCTAACTATGGCTACACCTTC. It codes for CASRTFTGGASNYGYTF.

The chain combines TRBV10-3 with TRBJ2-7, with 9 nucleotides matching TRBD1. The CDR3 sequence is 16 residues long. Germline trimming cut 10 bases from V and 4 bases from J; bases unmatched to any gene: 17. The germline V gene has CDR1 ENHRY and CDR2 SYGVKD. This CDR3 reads CATPHCTGTGKYEQYF. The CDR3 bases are TGTGCCACCCCGCACTGCACCGGGACAGGGAAATACGAGCAGTACTTC.

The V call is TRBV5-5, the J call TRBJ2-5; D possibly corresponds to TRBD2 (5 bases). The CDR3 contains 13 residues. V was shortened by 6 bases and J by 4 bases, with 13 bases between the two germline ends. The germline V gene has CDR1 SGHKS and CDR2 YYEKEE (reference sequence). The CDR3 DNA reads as TGTGCCAGCAACCCAACCGGGGTAGAGACCCAGTACTTC. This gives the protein CASNPTGVETQYF.

This chain's CDR3 is CASSPGTGVGTDTQYF. The CDR3 region has the DNA TGTGCCAGCAGTCCCGGGACAGGGGTGGGCACAGATACGCAGTATTTT. The chain employs TRBV7-3 and TRBJ2-3; 10 bases map to TRBD1. Trimming cost V 6 bases and J 1 base; bases outside gene matches: 7. CDR1 is SGHTA and CDR2 is FQGTGA in the germline V gene. This CDR3 contains 16 residues.

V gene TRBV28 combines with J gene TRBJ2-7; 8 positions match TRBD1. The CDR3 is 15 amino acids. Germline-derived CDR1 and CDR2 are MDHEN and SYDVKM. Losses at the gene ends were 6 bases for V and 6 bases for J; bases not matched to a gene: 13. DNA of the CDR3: TGTGCCAGCAGCCGCTTCAAAGGACAGGGTGTCGAGCAGTACTTC. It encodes CASSRFKGQGVEQYF.

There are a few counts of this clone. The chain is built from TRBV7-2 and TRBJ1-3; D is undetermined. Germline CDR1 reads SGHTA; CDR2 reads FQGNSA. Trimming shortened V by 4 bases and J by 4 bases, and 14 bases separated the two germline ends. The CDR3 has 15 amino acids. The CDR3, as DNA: TGTGCCAGCAGCTCCCGGCTCTTTGGAGGAAACACCATATATTTT. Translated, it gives CASSSRLFGGNTIYF.

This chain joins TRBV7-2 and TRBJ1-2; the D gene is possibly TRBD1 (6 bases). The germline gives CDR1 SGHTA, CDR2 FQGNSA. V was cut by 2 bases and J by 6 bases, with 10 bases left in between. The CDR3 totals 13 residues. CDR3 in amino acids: CASSLMGADGYTF. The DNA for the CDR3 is TGTGCCAGCAGCTTAATGGGGGCGGATGGCTACACCTTC.

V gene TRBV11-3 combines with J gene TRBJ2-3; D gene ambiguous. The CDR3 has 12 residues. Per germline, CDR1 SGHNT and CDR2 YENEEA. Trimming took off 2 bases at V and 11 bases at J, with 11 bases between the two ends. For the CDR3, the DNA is TGTGCCAGCAGCTTATGGATAGTCAGGCAGTATTTT. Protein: CASSLWIVRQYF. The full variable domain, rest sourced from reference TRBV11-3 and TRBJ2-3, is EAGVVQSPRYKIIEKKQPVAFWCNPISGHNTLYWYLQNLGQGPELLIRYENEEAVDDSQLPKDRFSAERLKGVDSTLKIQPAELGDSAVYLCASSLWIVRQYFGPGTRLTVL.

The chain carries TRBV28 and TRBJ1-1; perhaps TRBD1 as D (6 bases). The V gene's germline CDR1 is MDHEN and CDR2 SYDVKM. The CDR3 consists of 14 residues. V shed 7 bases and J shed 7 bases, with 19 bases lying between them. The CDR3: CASINPQGLVEAFF. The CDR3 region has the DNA TGTGCCAGCATTAACCCACAGGGATTGGTTGAAGCTTTCTTT. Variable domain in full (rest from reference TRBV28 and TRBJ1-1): DVKVTQSSRYLVKRTGEKVFLECVQDMDHENMFWYRQDPGLGLRLIYFSYDVKMKEKGDIPEGYSVSREKKERFSLILESASTNQTSMYLCASINPQGLVEAFFGQGTRLTVV.

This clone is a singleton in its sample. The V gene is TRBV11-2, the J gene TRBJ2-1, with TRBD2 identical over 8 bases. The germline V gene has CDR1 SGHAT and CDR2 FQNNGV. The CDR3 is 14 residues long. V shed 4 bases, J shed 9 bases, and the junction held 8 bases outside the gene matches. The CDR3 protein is CASSSSGLGLEQFF. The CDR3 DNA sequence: TGTGCCAGCAGCTCGTCGGGACTAGGTCTTGAGCAGTTCTTC.

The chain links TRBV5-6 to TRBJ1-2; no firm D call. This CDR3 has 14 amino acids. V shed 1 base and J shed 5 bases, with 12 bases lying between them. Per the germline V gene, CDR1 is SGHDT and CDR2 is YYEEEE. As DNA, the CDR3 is TGTGCCAGCAGCTTGTACGGCGGTAGATATGGCTACACCTTC. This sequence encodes CASSLYGGRYGYTF.

The CDR3 nucleotides read TGTGCCAGCAGCTCAGACCTGAACACCGGGGAGCTGTTTTTT. As protein: CASSSDLNTGELFF. This chain connects TRBV7-8 to TRBJ2-2; D gene uncertain. V dropped 4 bases and J dropped 1 base, with 7 bases sitting between them. Germline V gene data show CDR1 as SGHVS and CDR2 as FQNEAQ. The CDR3 totals 14 residues.

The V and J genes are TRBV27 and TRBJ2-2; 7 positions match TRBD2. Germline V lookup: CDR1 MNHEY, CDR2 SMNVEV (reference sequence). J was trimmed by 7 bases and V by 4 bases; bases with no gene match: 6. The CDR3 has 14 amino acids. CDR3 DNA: TGTGCCAGCAGTTGGGGCGGGGGAAACGGGGAGCTGTTTTTT. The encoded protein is CASSWGGGNGELFF.

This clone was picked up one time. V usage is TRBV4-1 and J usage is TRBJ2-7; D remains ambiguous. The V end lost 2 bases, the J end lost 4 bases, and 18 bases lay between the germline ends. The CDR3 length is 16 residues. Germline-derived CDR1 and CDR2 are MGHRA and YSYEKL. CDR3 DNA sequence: TGCGCCAGCAGCCAAACCAGCATTGGGGTCGGGTACGAGCAGTACTTC. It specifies CASSQTSIGVGYEQYF.